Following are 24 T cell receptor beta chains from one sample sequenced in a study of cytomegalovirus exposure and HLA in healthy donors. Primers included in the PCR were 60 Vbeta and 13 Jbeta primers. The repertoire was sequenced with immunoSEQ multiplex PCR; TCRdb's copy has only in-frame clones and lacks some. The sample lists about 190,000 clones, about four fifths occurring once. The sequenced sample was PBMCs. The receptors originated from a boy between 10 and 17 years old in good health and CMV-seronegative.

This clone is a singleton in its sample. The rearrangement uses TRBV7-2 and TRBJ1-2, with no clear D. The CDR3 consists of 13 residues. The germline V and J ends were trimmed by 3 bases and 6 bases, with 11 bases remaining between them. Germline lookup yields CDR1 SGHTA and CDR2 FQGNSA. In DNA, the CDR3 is TGTGCCAGCAGCTTTCGAACTGATAATGGCTACACCTTC. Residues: CASSFRTDNGYTF.

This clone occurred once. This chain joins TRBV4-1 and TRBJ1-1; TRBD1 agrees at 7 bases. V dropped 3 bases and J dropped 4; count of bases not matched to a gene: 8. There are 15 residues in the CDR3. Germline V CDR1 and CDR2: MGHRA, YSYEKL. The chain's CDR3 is CASSQPIQGPTEAFF. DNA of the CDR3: TGCGCCAGCAGCCAGCCAATACAGGGGCCCACTGAAGCTTTCTTT.

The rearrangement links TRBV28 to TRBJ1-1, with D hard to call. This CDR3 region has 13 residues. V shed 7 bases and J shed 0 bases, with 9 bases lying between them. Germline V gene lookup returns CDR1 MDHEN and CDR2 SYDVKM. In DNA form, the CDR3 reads TGTGCCAGCACGTTTGTTTTGAACACTGAAGCTTTCTTT. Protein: CASTFVLNTEAFF.

As DNA, the CDR3 is TGTGCCAGCATAATACAGGGGGGGACTGAAGCTTTCTTT. This translates into CASIIQGGTEAFF. The chain is built from TRBV6-1 and TRBJ1-1; 8 bases agree with TRBD1. The CDR3 spans 13 residues. The trim removed 7 bases at V and 5 bases at J, leaving 6 bases unmatched. In germline, CDR1 is MNHNS, CDR2 SASEGT.

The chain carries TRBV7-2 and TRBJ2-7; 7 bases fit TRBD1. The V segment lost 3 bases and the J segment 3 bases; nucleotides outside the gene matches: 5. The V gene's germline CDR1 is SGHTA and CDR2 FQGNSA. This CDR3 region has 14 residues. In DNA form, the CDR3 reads TGTGCCAGCAGCTTGCTCCGGGACAGCTACGAGCAGTACTTC. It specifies CASSLLRDSYEQYF.

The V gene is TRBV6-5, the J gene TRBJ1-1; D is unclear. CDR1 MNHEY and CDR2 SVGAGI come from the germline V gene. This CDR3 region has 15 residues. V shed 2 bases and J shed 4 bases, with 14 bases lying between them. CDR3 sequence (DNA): TGTGCCAGCAGTTACCTCTGGACGGGGAGCACTGAAGCTTTCTTT. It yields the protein CASSYLWTGSTEAFF.

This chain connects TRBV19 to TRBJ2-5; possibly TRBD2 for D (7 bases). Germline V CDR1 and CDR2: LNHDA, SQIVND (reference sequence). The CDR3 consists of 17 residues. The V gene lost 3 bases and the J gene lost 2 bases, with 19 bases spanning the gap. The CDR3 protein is CASSIRSGGGQQETQYF. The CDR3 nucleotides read TGTGCCAGTAGTATTAGGTCTGGCGGGGGACAACAAGAGACCCAGTACTTC.

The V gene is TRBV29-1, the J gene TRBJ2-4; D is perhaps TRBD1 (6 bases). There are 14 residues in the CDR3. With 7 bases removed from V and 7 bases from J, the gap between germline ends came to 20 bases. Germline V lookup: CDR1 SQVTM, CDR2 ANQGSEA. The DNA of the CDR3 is TGCAGCGCTGTCTTCGGAGGAGGACAGAACATTCAGTACTTC. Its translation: CSAVFGGGQNIQYF.

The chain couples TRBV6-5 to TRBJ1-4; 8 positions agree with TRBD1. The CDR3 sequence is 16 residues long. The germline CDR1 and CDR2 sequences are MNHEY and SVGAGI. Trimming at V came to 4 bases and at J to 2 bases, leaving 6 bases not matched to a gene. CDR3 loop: CASSLQGGFTNEKLFF. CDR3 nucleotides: TGTGCCAGCAGTTTACAGGGGGGTTTCACTAATGAAAAACTGTTTTTT.

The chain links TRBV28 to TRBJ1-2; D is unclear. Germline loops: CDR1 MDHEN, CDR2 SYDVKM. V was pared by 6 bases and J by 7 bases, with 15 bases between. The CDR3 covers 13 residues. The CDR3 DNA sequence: TGTGCCAGCAGAACCGGGAGTCTTATTGGCTACACCTTC. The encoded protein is CASRTGSLIGYTF.

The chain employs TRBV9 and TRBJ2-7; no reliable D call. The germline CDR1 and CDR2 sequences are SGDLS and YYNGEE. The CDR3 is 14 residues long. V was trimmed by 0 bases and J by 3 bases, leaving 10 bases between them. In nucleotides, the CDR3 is TGTGCCAGCAGCGTAGCCGCAGGTTTCTACGAGCAGTACTTC. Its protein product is CASSVAAGFYEQYF.

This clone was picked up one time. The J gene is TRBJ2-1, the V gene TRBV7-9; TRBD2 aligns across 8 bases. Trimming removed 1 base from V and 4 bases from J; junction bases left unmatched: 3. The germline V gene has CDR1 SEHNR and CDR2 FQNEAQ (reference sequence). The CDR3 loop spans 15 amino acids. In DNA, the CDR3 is TGTGCCAGCAGCTTAGGGGGACTAGGGTACAATGAGCAGTTCTTC. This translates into CASSLGGLGYNEQFF.

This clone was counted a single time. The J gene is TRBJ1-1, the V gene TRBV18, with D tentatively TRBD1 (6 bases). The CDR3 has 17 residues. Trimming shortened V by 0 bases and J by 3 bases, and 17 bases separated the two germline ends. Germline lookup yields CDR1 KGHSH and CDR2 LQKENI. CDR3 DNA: TGTGCCAGCTCACCACCCAGGGGCGAAAAACTGTACACTGAAGCTTTCTTT. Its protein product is CASSPPRGEKLYTEAFF.

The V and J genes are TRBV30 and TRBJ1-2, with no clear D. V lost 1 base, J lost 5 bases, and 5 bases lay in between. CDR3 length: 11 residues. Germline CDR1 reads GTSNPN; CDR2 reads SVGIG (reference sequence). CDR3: CAWSGLYGYTF. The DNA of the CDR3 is TGTGCCTGGAGTGGACTTTATGGCTACACCTTC.

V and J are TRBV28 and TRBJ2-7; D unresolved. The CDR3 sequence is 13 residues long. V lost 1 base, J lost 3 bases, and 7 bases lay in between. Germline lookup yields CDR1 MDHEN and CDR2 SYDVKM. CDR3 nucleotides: TGTGCCAGCAGTTTATTGTTCGGCTACGAGCAGTACTTC. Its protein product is CASSLLFGYEQYF.

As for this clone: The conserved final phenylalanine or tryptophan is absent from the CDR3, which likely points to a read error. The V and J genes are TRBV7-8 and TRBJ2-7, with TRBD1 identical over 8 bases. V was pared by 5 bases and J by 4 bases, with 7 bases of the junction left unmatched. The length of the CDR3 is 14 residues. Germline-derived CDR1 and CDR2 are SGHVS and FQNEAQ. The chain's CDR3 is CASSKDRERYEQYS. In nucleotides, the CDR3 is TGTGCCAGCAGCAAGGACAGGGAGCGGTACGAGCAGTACTCC.

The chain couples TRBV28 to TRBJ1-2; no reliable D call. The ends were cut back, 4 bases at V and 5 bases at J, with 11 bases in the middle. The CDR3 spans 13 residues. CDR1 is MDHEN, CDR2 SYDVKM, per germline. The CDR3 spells CASSYLSGYGYTF. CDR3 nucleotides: TGTGCCAGCAGTTACCTTTCCGGTTATGGCTACACCTTC.

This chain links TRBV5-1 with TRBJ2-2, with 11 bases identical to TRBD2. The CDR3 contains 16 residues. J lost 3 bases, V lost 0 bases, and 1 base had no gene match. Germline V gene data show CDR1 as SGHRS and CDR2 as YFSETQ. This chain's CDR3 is CASSLGLAGYTGELFF. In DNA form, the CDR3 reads TGCGCCAGCAGCTTGGGACTAGCGGGATACACCGGGGAGCTGTTTTTT.

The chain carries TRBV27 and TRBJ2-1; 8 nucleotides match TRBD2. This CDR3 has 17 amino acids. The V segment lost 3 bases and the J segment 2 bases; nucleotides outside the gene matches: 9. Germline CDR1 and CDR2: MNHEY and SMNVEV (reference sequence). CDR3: CASSFQRLATTYNEQFF. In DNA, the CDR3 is TGTGCCAGCAGTTTCCAAAGACTAGCGACGACCTACAATGAGCAGTTCTTC.

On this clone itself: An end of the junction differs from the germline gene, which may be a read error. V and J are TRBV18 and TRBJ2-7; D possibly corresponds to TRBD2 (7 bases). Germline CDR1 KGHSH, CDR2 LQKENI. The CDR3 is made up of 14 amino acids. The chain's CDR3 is CASSPGGGIYGQYF. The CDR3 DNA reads TGTGCCAGCTCACCGGGCGGGGGCATCTACGGGCAGTACTTC.

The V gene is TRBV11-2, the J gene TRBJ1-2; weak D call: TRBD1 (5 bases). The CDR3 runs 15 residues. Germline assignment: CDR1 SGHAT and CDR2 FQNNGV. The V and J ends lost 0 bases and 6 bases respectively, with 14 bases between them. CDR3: CASSLEGEEVDGYTF. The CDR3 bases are TGTGCCAGCAGCTTAGAAGGGGAGGAGGTAGATGGCTACACCTTC.

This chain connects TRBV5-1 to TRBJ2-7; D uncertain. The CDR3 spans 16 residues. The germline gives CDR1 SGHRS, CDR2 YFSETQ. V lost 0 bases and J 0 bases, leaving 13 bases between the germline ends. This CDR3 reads CASSLVGGSSSYEQYF. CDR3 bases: TGCGCCAGCAGCTTGGTTGGCGGATCGAGCTCCTACGAGCAGTACTTC.

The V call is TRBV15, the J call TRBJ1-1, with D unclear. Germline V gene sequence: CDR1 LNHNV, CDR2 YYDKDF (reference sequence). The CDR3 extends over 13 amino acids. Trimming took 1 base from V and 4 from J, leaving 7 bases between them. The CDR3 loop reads CATSRGDFTEAFF. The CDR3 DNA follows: TGTGCCACCAGCAGAGGAGATTTCACTGAAGCTTTCTTT.

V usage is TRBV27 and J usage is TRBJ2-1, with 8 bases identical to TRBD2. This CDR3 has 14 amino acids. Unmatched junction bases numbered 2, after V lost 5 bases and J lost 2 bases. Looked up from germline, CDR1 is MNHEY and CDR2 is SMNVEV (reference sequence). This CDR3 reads CASSPGGAYNEQFF. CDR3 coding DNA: TGTGCCAGCAGTCCCGGGGGGGCCTACAATGAGCAGTTCTTC.